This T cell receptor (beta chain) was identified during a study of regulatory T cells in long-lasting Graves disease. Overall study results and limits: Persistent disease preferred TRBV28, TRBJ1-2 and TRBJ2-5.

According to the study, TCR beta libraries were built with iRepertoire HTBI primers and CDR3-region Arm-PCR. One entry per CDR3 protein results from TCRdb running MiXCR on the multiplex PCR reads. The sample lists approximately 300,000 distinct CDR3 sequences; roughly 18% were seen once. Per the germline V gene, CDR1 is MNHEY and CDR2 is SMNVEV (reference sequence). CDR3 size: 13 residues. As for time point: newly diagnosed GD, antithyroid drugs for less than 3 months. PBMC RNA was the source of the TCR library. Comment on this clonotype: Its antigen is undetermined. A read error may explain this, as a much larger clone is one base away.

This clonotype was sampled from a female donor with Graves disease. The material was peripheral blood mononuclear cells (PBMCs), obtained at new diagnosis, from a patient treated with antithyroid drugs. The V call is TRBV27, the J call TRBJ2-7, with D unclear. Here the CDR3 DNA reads TGTGCCAGCAGTTGGCAGGCTTCCTACAAGCAGTACTTC. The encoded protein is CASSWQASYKQYF.